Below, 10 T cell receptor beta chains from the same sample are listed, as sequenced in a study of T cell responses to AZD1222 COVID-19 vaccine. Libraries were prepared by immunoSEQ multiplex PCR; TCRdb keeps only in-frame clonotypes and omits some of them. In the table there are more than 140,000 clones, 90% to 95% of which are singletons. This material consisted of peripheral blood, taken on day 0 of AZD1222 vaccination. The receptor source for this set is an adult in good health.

The CDR3 nucleotides read TGCGCCAGCAGTGAGCCCGGGTTGAGCAATCAGCCCCAGCATTTT. It encodes CASSEPGLSNQPQHF. The rearrangement joins TRBV10-2 to TRBJ1-5; D remains ambiguous. This CDR3 is 15 amino acids long. With 2 bases removed from V and 1 base from J, the gap between germline ends came to 9 bases. Germline CDR1 and CDR2: WSHSY and SAAADI.

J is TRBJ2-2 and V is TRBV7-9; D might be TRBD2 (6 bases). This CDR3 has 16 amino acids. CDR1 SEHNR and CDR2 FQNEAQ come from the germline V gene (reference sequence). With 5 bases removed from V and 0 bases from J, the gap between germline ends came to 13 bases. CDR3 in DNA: TGTGCCAGCAGCCAGGCGGGGATCGCGAACACCGGGGAGCTGTTTTTT. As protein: CASSQAGIANTGELFF.

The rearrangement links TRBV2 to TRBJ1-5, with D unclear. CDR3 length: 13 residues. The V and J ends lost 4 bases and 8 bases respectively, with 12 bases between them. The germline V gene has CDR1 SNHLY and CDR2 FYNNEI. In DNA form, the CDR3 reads TGTGCCAGCAGTGTCTCCGAGCAAGAGCCCCAGCATTTT. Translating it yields CASSVSEQEPQHF. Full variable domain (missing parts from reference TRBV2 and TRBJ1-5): EPEVTQTPSHQVTQMGQEVILRCVPISNHLYFYWYRQILGQKVEFLVSFYNNEISEKSEIFDDQFSVERPDGSNFTLKIRSTKLEDSAMYFCASSVSEQEPQHFGDGTRLSIL.

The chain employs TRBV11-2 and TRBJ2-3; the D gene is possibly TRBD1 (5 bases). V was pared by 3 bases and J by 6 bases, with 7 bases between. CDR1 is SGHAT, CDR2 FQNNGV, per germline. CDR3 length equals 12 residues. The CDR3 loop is CASSFWGDTQYF. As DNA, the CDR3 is TGTGCCAGCAGCTTTTGGGGCGATACGCAGTATTTT.

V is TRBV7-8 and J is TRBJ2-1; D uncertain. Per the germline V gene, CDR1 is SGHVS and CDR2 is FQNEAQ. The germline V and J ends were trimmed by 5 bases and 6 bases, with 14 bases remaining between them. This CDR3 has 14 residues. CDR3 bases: TGTGCCAGCAGCCGAGTGGATGGACCCAATGAGCAGTTCTTC. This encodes CASSRVDGPNEQFF.

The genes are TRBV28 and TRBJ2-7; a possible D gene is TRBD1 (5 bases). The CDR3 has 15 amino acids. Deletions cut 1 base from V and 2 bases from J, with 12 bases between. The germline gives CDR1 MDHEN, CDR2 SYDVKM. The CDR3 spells CASSLYGATPYEQYF. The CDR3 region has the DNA TGTGCCAGCAGTTTATATGGGGCAACCCCCTACGAGCAGTACTTC.

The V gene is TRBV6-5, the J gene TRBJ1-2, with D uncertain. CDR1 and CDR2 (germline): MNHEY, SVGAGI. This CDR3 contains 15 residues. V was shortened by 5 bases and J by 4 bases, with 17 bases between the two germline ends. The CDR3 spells CASSRSTGRTYGYTF. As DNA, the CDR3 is TGTGCCAGCAGTCGTTCGACCGGACGGACCTATGGCTACACCTTC.

In DNA, the CDR3 is TGTGCCAGCAGCTTGGGCAGGGGGAGCAATCAGCCCCAGCATTTT. Translation gives CASSLGRGSNQPQHF. The genes are TRBV5-5 and TRBJ1-5, with 7 positions matching TRBD1. After removal of 0 bases from V and 1 base from J, the junction contained 1 base not matched to a gene. This CDR3 spans 15 amino acids. Germline lookup yields CDR1 SGHKS and CDR2 YYEKEE (reference sequence).

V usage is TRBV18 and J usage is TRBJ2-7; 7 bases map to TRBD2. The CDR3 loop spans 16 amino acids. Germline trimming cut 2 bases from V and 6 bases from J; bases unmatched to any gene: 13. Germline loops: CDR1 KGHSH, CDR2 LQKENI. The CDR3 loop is CASSPFFAGEEGEQYF. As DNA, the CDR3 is TGTGCCAGCTCACCATTTTTTGCGGGAGAAGAGGGCGAGCAGTACTTC.

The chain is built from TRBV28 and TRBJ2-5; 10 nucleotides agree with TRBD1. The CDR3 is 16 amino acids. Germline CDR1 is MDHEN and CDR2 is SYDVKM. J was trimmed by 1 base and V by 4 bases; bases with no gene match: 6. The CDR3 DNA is TGTGCCAGCAGTTCCGGGGGACAGGGGTTCCAAGAGACCCAGTACTTC. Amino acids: CASSSGGQGFQETQYF.